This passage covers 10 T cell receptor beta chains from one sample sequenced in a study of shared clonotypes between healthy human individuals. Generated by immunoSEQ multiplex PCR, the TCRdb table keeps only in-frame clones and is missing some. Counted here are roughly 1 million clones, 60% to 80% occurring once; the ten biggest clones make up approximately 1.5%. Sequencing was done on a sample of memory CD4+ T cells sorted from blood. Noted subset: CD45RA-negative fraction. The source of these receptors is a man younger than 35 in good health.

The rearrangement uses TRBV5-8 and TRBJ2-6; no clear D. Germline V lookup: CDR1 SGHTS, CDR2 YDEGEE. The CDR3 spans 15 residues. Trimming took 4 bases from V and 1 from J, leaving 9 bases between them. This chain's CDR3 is CASSTWGSGANVLTF. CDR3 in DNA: TGTGCCAGCAGCACGTGGGGATCTGGGGCCAACGTCCTGACTTTC.

The CDR3 loop reads CASRDPSNQPQHF. CDR3 coding DNA: TGTGCCAGCAGAGACCCTAGCAATCAGCCCCAGCATTTT. The V gene is TRBV6-5, the J gene TRBJ1-5; D not certain. Deletions cut 6 bases from V and 0 bases from J, with 6 bases between. Germline loops: CDR1 MNHEY, CDR2 SVGAGI. This CDR3 spans 13 amino acids.

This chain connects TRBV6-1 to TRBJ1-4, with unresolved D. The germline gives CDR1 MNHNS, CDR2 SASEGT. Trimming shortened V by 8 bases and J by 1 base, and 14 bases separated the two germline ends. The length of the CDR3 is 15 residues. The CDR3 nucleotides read TGTGCCAGCCGATGGGAACTGGGAACTAATGAAAAACTGTTTTTT. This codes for CASRWELGTNEKLFF.

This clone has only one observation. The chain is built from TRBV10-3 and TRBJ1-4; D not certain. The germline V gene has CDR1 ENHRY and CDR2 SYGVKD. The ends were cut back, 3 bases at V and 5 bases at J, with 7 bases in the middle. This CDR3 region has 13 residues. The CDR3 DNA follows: TGTGCCATCAGTGACGCCCCAAATGAAAAACTGTTTTTT. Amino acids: CAISDAPNEKLFF.

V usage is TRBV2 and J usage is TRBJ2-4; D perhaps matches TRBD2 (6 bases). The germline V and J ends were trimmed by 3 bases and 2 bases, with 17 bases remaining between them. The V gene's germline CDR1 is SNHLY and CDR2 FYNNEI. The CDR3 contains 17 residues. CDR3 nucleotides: TGTGCCAGCAGTGACTATGCGGGGCGGTTAACCAAAAACATTCAGTACTTC. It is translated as CASSDYAGRLTKNIQYF.

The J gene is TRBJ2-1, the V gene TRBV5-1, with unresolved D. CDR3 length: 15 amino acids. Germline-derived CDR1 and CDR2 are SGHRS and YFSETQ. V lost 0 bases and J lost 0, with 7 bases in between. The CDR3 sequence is CASSLAGFSYNEQFF. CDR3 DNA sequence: TGCGCCAGCAGCTTGGCCGGGTTCTCCTACAATGAGCAGTTCTTC.

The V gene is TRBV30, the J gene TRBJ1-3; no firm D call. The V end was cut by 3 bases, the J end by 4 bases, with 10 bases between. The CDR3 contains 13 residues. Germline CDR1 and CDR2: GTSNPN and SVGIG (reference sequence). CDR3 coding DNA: TGTGCCTGGAGGTACGGGAACGGAAACACCATATATTTT. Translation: CAWRYGNGNTIYF.

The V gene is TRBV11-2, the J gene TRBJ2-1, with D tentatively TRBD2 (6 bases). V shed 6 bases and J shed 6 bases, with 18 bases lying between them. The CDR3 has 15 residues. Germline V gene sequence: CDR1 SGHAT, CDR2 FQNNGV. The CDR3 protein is CASRAGQAGSNEQFF. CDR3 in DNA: TGTGCCAGCAGGGCGGGGCAGGCAGGGTCCAATGAGCAGTTCTTC.

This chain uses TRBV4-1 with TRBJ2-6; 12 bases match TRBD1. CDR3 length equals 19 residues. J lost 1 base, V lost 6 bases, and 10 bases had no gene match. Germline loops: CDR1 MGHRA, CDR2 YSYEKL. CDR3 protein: CASRRTPGQGASGANVLTF. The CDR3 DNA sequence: TGCGCCAGCAGACGAACCCCGGGACAGGGGGCTTCTGGGGCCAACGTCCTGACTTTC.

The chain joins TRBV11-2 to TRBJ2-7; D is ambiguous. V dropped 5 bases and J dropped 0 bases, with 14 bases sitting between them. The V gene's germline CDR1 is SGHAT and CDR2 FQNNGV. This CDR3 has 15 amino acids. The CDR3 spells CASSRIRTNSYEQYF. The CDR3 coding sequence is TGTGCCAGCAGCCGTATCAGAACTAACTCCTACGAGCAGTACTTC.